The 8 T cell receptor beta chains below were found in one sample sequenced in a study of CD8 T cells in Susac syndrome. The RNA, about 0.5 to 1 ug, was put through reverse transcription using random hexamers. MiXCR was run by TCRdb on the immunoSEQ multiplex PCR reads, yielding one entry per CDR3 protein. The sample consists of about 140,000 distinct CDR3 sequences, around 94% of them appearing once. Sequenced input: CD4+ T cells from PBMCs. Every receptor here comes from a human donor in good health.

The gene calls are TRBV18 and TRBJ2-2; no clear D. There are 13 residues in the CDR3. Trimming stripped 4 bases from V and 0 bases from J, with 3 bases between. Germline CDR1 and CDR2: KGHSH and LQKENI. The CDR3 loop is CASSQTNTGELFF. CDR3 sequence (DNA): TGTGCCAGCTCACAAACGAACACCGGGGAGCTGTTTTTT. The whole variable domain, filled in from reference TRBV18 and TRBJ2-2, reads NAGVMQNPRHLVRRRGQEARLRCSPMKGHSHVYWYRQLPEEGLKFMVYLQKENIIDESGMPKERFSAEFPKEGPSILRIQQVVRGDSAAYFCASSQTNTGELFFGEGSRLTVL.

The V and J genes are TRBV24-1 and TRBJ2-1, with TRBD2 matching over 8 bases. The CDR3 length is 15 residues. CDR1 and CDR2 from the germline V gene are KGHDR and SFDVKD. After removal of 0 bases from V and 6 bases from J, the junction contained 3 bases not matched to a gene. The CDR3: CATSDLPSGSNEQFF. CDR3 sequence (DNA): TGTGCCACCAGTGATTTGCCGAGCGGGAGCAATGAGCAGTTCTTC.

The chain has TRBV29-1 and TRBJ2-3; possibly TRBD2 for D (6 bases). The CDR3 sequence is 16 residues long. V gave up 2 bases and J gave up 6 bases, with 21 bases separating them. CDR1 SQVTM and CDR2 ANQGSEA come from the germline V gene. CDR3 protein: CSVERRLVAEGDTQYF. The CDR3 DNA is TGCAGCGTTGAACGAAGGCTTGTAGCGGAGGGGGATACGCAGTATTTT.

In this sample, this clonotype turned up once. The chain couples TRBV6-5 to TRBJ1-1, with no clear D. There are 13 residues in the CDR3. The germline CDR1 and CDR2 sequences are MNHEY and SVGAGI. V lost 6 bases, J lost 6 bases, and 14 bases lay in between. As DNA, the CDR3 is TGTGCCAGCAGAACAAAGGGCAGGTCTGAAGCTTTCTTT. The encoded protein is CASRTKGRSEAFF.

The chain recombines TRBV2 with TRBJ2-4; 8 nucleotides agree with TRBD2. The germline V gene encodes CDR1 SNHLY and CDR2 FYNNEI. J lost 8 bases, V lost 10 bases, and 4 bases had no gene match. The CDR3 covers 11 residues. The CDR3: CATRREDIQYF. CDR3 coding DNA: TGTGCCACCCGGCGGGAGGACATTCAGTACTTC.

DNA for the CDR3: TGTGCCAGCAGCATAGCGGGTCTAGGGTACAATGAGCAGTTCTTC. Its protein is CASSIAGLGYNEQFF. This chain uses TRBV3-1 with TRBJ2-1, with 7 bases that match TRBD2. V trimming: 5 bases; J trimming: 4 bases; junction bases outside the gene matches: 8. CDR3 length: 15 residues. Germline-derived CDR1 and CDR2 are LGHDT and YNNKEL (reference sequence).

This rearrangement joins TRBV5-1 to TRBJ2-7; TRBD2 matches at 14 bases. The ends lost 3 bases at V and 2 bases at J; junction bases unmatched: 10. The CDR3 contains 18 residues. The germline CDR1 and CDR2 sequences are SGHRS and YFSETQ. This CDR3 reads CASSSGLAGGPSAYEQYF. As DNA, the CDR3 is TGCGCCAGCAGCTCCGGACTAGCGGGAGGCCCCAGCGCCTACGAGCAGTACTTC.

The rearrangement joins TRBV3-1 to TRBJ1-1, with D maybe TRBD1 (5 bases). With 4 bases removed from V and 6 bases from J, the gap between germline ends came to 15 bases. CDR1 is LGHDT and CDR2 is YNNKEL in the germline V gene (reference sequence). The CDR3 is 14 amino acids. CDR3 sequence: CASSPSGGGSEAFF. DNA for the CDR3: TGTGCCAGCAGCCCAAGTGGGGGTGGGTCTGAAGCTTTCTTT.